This entry is about one T cell receptor beta chain. As yet, its antigen is unknown. The data belong to a study of T cell responses to AZD1222 COVID-19 vaccine. V shed 4 bases, J shed 8 bases, and the junction held 7 bases outside the gene matches. The CDR3 loop spans 15 amino acids. In germline, CDR1 is MGHDK, CDR2 SYGVNS. Assay: immunoSEQ multiplex PCR; the TCRdb copy retains only in-frame clones and omits some. Of some 86,000 clones in the sample, approximately 80% were seen once. Overall study results and limits: Spike regions recognized by vaccine-associated CD4 TCRs spanned the protein, led by 160-218 and 743-854. Only a handful of AZD1222 recipients, more than 5 in all, had baseline seropositivity. Scientists sampled the repertoires only once the peak T cell response had passed.

The receptor was isolated from an adult in good health. Sequences were derived from peripheral blood, sampled on day 0 of AZD1222 vaccination. The chain links TRBV25-1 to TRBJ1-4; 10 bases agree with TRBD1. In DNA form, the CDR3 reads TGTGCCAGCAGTGTGCCCCGACAGGGGGCAGAAAAACTGTTTTTT. It translates to CASSVPRQGAEKLFF.